These 27 T cell receptor beta chains came from one sample sequenced in a study of T cell responses to AZD1222 COVID-19 vaccine. The table came from immunoSEQ multiplex PCR; TCRdb's copy has only in-frame clones and leaves some out. The sample contains 150,000 to 200,000 clones, approximately 90% of which appear only once. The sequencing here drew on peripheral blood, taken on day 0 of AZD1222 vaccination. The receptors originated from an adult in good health.

This clone was observed a few times. This sequence joins TRBV5-1 and TRBJ2-1; D unresolved. The germline V and J ends were trimmed by 1 base and 8 bases, with 7 bases remaining between them. CDR1 and CDR2 (germline): SGHRS, YFSETQ. This CDR3 comprises 12 residues. The CDR3 spells CASSLTLDEQFF. CDR3 sequence (DNA): TGCGCCAGCAGCTTGACTTTAGATGAGCAGTTCTTC.

This clone was observed a handful of times. This chain connects TRBV12-3 or TRBV12-4 to TRBJ2-4; possibly TRBD1 or TRBD2 for D (5 bases each). CDR3 size: 12 residues. V dropped 1 base and J dropped 7 bases, with 5 bases sitting between them. The DNA of the CDR3 is TGTGCCAGCAGTTTAGGGGGGAACATTCAGTACTTC. Its translation: CASSLGGNIQYF.

A remark on this clone: The same CDR3 also results from other DNA sequences found in this sample. The chain uses TRBV15 and TRBJ2-7, with a tentative D call TRBD2 (6 bases). The CDR3 has 13 residues. V lost 0 bases and J 4 bases, leaving 7 bases between the germline ends. CDR1 is LNHNV and CDR2 is YYDKDF in the germline V gene (reference sequence). The CDR3 spells CATSRDGGYEQYF. The CDR3 DNA reads as TGTGCCACCAGCAGAGACGGAGGGTACGAGCAGTACTTC.

The chain couples TRBV4-2 to TRBJ1-5; 9 nucleotides align to TRBD1. V lost 1 base to trimming and J lost 7 bases; unmatched junction nucleotides: 5. The germline V gene encodes CDR1 LGHNA and CDR2 YNFKEQ. CDR3 length: 15 amino acids. DNA of the CDR3: TGTGCCAGCAGCCAAGTCGGGACAGGGAAACAGCCCCAGCATTTT. Amino acid sequence: CASSQVGTGKQPQHF.

Here the CDR3 reads CASSPRLAGVYEQYF. For the CDR3, the DNA is TGCGCCAGCAGTCCTCGACTAGCGGGAGTGTACGAGCAGTACTTC. V is TRBV5-1 and J is TRBJ2-7, with 12 bases aligning to TRBD2. Germline V CDR1 and CDR2: SGHRS, YFSETQ. Trimming took 5 bases from V and 4 from J; bases not matched to a gene: 7. The CDR3 totals 15 residues.

The genes are TRBV2 and TRBJ1-5; perhaps TRBD1 as D (5 bases). CDR1 is SNHLY, CDR2 FYNNEI, per germline. Trimming cost V 6 bases and J 7 bases, with 13 bases left between them. CDR3 length equals 13 residues. For the CDR3, the DNA is TGTGCCAGCAGGGGGGAGGGTGTCCAGCCCCAGCATTTT. Its protein product is CASRGEGVQPQHF.

The sample holds one count of this clone. The chain couples TRBV5-1 to TRBJ2-2; D call uncertain. V was trimmed by 4 bases and J by 1 base, leaving 11 bases between them. CDR3 length equals 15 residues. The germline CDR1 and CDR2 sequences are SGHRS and YFSETQ. CDR3 sequence: CASSPRSRNTGELFF. DNA for the CDR3: TGCGCCAGCAGCCCGAGGTCCCGGAACACCGGGGAGCTGTTTTTT. Variable domain in full (rest from reference TRBV5-1 and TRBJ2-2): KAGVTQTPRYLIKTRGQQVTLSCSPISGHRSVSWYQQTPGQGLQFLFEYFSETQRNKGNFPGRFSGRQFSNSRSEMNVSTLELGDSALYLCASSPRSRNTGELFFGEGSRLTVL.

The gene calls are TRBV3-1 (or the pseudogene TRBV3-2) and TRBJ1-2; D not certain. The V and J ends lost 0 bases and 6 bases respectively, with 8 bases between them. The CDR3 has 13 amino acids. Germline CDR1 is LGHDT and CDR2 is YNNKEL (reference sequence). The CDR3 nucleotides read TGTGCCAGCAGCCAAGAGACACAGAATGGCTACACCTTC. It is translated as CASSQETQNGYTF.

The V gene is TRBV10-3, the J gene TRBJ2-7, with D tentatively TRBD2 (5 bases). CDR1 is ENHRY, CDR2 SYGVKD, per germline. Trimming pared 8 bases from V and 3 bases from J, leaving 5 bases between. The CDR3 has 10 amino acids. The CDR3 nucleotides read TGTGCCATCGGAGGCTACGAGCAGTACTTC. This gives the protein CAIGGYEQYF.

This chain connects TRBV6-5 to TRBJ1-1, with 7 bases that match TRBD1. The ends lost 5 bases at V and 11 bases at J; junction bases unmatched: 8. CDR3 size: 12 residues. CDR1 is MNHEY and CDR2 is SVGAGI in the germline V gene. In nucleotides, the CDR3 is TGTGCCAGCAGTCAACAGGGGATGGGTGCTTTCTTT. Encoded protein: CASSQQGMGAFF.

This rearrangement joins TRBV29-1 to TRBJ2-1, with TRBD2 identical over 7 bases. This CDR3 contains 14 residues. The germline V gene has CDR1 SQVTM and CDR2 ANQGSEA. The ends lost 7 bases at V and 0 bases at J; junction bases unmatched: 6. The CDR3: CSATSALSYNEQFF. CDR3 coding DNA: TGCAGCGCAACTAGCGCCCTCTCCTACAATGAGCAGTTCTTC.

This sequence joins TRBV18 and TRBJ1-2; D remains unclear. The length of the CDR3 is 15 residues. Trimming removed 10 bases at V and 4 bases at J, with 22 bases between. Germline V lookup: CDR1 KGHSH, CDR2 LQKENI. Here the CDR3 DNA reads TGTGCCATCTTACAGAGACGCCGGCTACGCTATGGCTACACCTTC. Its translation is CAILQRRRLRYGYTF.

As to this clone: The junction departs from germline at one end; a sequencing error may be responsible. The chain uses TRBV5-1 and TRBJ1-1; no definite D call. This CDR3 is 14 amino acids long. CDR1 and CDR2 from the germline V gene are SGHRS and YFSETQ. The CDR3 loop is CASRLDLMNTEAFF. CDR3 nucleotides: TGCGCCAGCAGGTTGGACTTGATGAACACTGAAGCTTTCTTT.

V and J are TRBV7-9 and TRBJ2-7; D is possibly TRBD1 (6 bases). This CDR3 region has 16 residues. Germline assignment: CDR1 SEHNR and CDR2 FQNEAQ (reference sequence). Trimming stripped 3 bases from V and 0 bases from J, with 15 bases between. CDR3 in amino acids: CASSFTRDIYSYEQYF. In nucleotides, the CDR3 is TGTGCCAGCAGCTTCACCCGGGACATCTACTCCTACGAGCAGTACTTC.

This chain links TRBV2 with TRBJ1-3; D uncertain. With 6 bases removed from V and 2 bases from J, the gap between germline ends came to 8 bases. The CDR3 extends over 13 amino acids. Germline assignment: CDR1 SNHLY and CDR2 FYNNEI. CDR3 residues: CASRTGPGNTIYF. The DNA of the CDR3 is TGTGCCAGCAGGACGGGCCCTGGAAACACCATATATTTT. The complete variable domain, with remaining parts taken from reference TRBV2 and TRBJ1-3, reads EPEVTQTPSHQVTQMGQEVILRCVPISNHLYFYWYRQILGQKVEFLVSFYNNEISEKSEIFDDQFSVERPDGSNFTLKIRSTKLEDSAMYFCASRTGPGNTIYFGEGSWLTVV.

V gene TRBV5-1 combines with J gene TRBJ2-1; 9 nucleotides match TRBD2. After removal of 0 bases from V and 4 bases from J, the junction contained 8 bases not matched to a gene. CDR3 length equals 17 residues. Germline CDR1 and CDR2: SGHRS and YFSETQ. Here the CDR3 reads CASSLAMTSGQYNEQFF. The CDR3 region has the DNA TGCGCCAGCAGCTTGGCCATGACTAGCGGACAATACAATGAGCAGTTCTTC.

This chain joins TRBV5-1 and TRBJ2-5; TRBD2 agrees at 13 bases. CDR3 length: 17 amino acids. The V gene's germline CDR1 is SGHRS and CDR2 YFSETQ. After removal of 4 bases from V and 4 bases from J, the junction contained 10 bases not matched to a gene. The CDR3 DNA reads as TGCGCCAGCAGCGAATCGTGGACTAGCGGGAGAGGAGAGACCCAGTACTTC. Amino acids: CASSESWTSGRGETQYF.

The chain is built from TRBV5-8 and TRBJ2-7, with D perhaps given as TRBD1 or TRBD2 (5 bases each). Germline assignment: CDR1 SGHTS and CDR2 YDEGEE. The length of the CDR3 is 14 residues. The V end was cut by 6 bases, the J end by 2 bases, with 15 bases between. CDR3 residues: CASTPRGGTYEQYF. The CDR3 DNA reads TGTGCCAGCACCCCGAGGGGCGGCACCTACGAGCAGTACTTC.

The chain carries TRBV5-1 and TRBJ1-4; 7 nucleotides line up with TRBD1. In germline, CDR1 is SGHRS, CDR2 YFSETQ. V was clipped by 4 bases and J by 3 bases; unmatched bases: 9. The CDR3 extends over 16 amino acids. The CDR3 DNA sequence: TGCGCCAGCAGCATGGGGCAGGGACAGCCTAATGAAAAACTGTTTTTT. This gives the protein CASSMGQGQPNEKLFF.

V is TRBV21-1 and J is TRBJ1-2. TRBV21-1 is flagged as a pseudogene. The length of the CDR3 is 17 residues. CDR3 residues: CASREGTGWVARPGYTF. Written as DNA, the CDR3 is TGTGCCAGCAGAGAAGGGACGGGTTGGGTGGCCCGCCCTGGCTACACCTTC.

The V call is TRBV5-5, the J call TRBJ2-1, with 10 nucleotides matching TRBD2. The V and J ends lost 4 bases and 6 bases, in that order; junction bases with no gene match: 10. The CDR3 is made up of 16 amino acids. In germline, CDR1 is SGHKS, CDR2 YYEKEE (reference sequence). CDR3 coding DNA: TGTGCCAGCAGCGCTTTAAGCGGGAGGGCCTCCAATGAGCAGTTCTTC. Protein: CASSALSGRASNEQFF.

This chain uses TRBV6-5 with TRBJ2-5; tentative D call: TRBD2 (5 bases). There are 13 residues in the CDR3. The germline V gene has CDR1 MNHEY and CDR2 SVGAGI. Trimming left V 11 bases short and J 4 bases short, with 17 bases between. Here the CDR3 reads CAVSLGVGETQYF. The DNA for the CDR3 is TGTGCCGTGTCACTAGGAGTAGGAGAGACCCAGTACTTC.

The chain uses TRBV30 and TRBJ1-1; D not certain. Trimming removed 5 bases from V and 10 bases from J, with 11 bases in between. Germline CDR1 is GTSNPN and CDR2 is SVGIG (reference sequence). The CDR3 has 10 amino acids. CDR3 nucleotide sequence: TGTGCCTGGGGCGGCCCCGGAGCTTTCTTT. Its translation: CAWGGPGAFF.

The chain links TRBV3-1 (or the pseudogene TRBV3-2) to TRBJ2-1, with TRBD2 identical over 9 bases. Per the germline V gene, CDR1 is LGHDT and CDR2 is YNNKEL (reference sequence). Trimming at V came to 5 bases and at J to 4 bases, leaving 15 bases not matched to a gene. The CDR3 loop spans 18 amino acids. The CDR3 DNA follows: TGTGCCAGCAGCGGAGAGGTAACACTAGCGGGCTTTTACAATGAGCAGTTCTTC. Amino acid sequence: CASSGEVTLAGFYNEQFF.

The CDR3 nucleotides read TGTGCTAGTGGTTTGGTACAGGGGGCAGGACATGGCTACACCTTC. This gives the protein CASGLVQGAGHGYTF. The chain carries TRBV12-5 and TRBJ1-2, with 9 bases that match TRBD1. V lost 0 bases to trimming and J lost 6 bases; unmatched junction nucleotides: 5. There are 15 residues in the CDR3. Germline loops: CDR1 LGHNT, CDR2 FRNRAP.

Comments on this clone: This sample also contains other DNA sequences that code for the same CDR3. The genes are TRBV5-6 and TRBJ2-5; D unresolved. The V and J ends lost 0 bases and 1 base respectively, with 4 bases between them. From germline, CDR1 is SGHDT and CDR2 YYEEEE. The CDR3 is made up of 13 amino acids. For the CDR3, the DNA is TGTGCCAGCAGCTTGGACAGCCAAGAGACCCAGTACTTC. Its translation: CASSLDSQETQYF.

The CDR3 sequence: CASSPHLGEGREQYF. In DNA, the CDR3 is TGCGCCAGCAGCCCCCATCTGGGGGAGGGGCGCGAGCAGTACTTC. The chain combines TRBV5-1 with TRBJ2-7, with TRBD2 matching over 7 bases. Germline lookup yields CDR1 SGHRS and CDR2 YFSETQ. The CDR3 covers 15 residues. Trimming removed 4 bases from V and 6 bases from J; junction bases left unmatched: 13. The full variable domain, its missing parts supplied by reference TRBV5-1 and TRBJ2-7, is KAGVTQTPRYLIKTRGQQVTLSCSPISGHRSVSWYQQTPGQGLQFLFEYFSETQRNKGNFPGRFSGRQFSNSRSEMNVSTLELGDSALYLCASSPHLGEGREQYFGPGTRLTVT.